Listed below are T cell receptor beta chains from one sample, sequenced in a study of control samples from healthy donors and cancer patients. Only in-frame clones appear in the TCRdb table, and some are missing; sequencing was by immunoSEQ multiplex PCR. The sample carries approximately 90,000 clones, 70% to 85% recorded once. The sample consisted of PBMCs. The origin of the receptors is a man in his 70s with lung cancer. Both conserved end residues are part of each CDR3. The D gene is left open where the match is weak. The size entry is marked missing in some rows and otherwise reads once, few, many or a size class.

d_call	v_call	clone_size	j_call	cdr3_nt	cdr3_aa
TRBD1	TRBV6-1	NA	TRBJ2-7	TGTGCCAGCAGTGAACCGGGACAGGGGCGGGACGAGCAGTACTTC	CASSEPGQGRDEQYF
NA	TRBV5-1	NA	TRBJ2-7	TGCGCCAGCAGCCTGCGGGACTCCTACGAGCAGTACTTC	CASSLRDSYEQYF
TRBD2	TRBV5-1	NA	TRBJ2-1	TGCGCCAGCAGCCCGGGACTAGCGGGGCATGAGCAGTTCTTC	CASSPGLAGHEQFF
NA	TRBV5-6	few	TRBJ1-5	TGTGCCAGCAGCCCAGGAGCAGGGGATCAGCCCCAGCATTTT	CASSPGAGDQPQHF
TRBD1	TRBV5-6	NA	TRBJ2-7	TGTGCCAGCAGCTTGTGGGGGACAGGGAGAGGCTACGAGCAGTACTTC	CASSLWGTGRGYEQYF
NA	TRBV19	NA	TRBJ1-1	TGTGCCAGTAGTATACGGGGGCGGACTGAAGCTTTCTTT	CASSIRGRTEAFF
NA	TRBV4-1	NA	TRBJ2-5	TGCGCCAGCAGTATGGGGCAGGGCCAAGAGACCCAGTACTTC	CASSMGQGQETQYF
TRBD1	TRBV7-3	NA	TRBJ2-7	TGTGCCAGCAGCCCTAGGGCAGGGGGCCACGAGCAGTACTTC	CASSPRAGGHEQYF
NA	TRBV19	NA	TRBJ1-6	TGTGCCAGTAGTATTCATCCTCCAGGGGTGGGTATCTCACCCCTCCACTTT	CASSIHPPGVGISPLHF
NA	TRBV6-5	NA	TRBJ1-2	TGTGCCAGCAGTTATCAGGGTTATAACTATGGCTACACCTTC	CASSYQGYNYGYTF
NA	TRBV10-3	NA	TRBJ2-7	TGTGCCATCAGAACTACAGCTACCTACGAGCAGTACTTC	CAIRTTATYEQYF
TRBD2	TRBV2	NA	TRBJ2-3	TGTGCCAGCAGGGCCGGGACTAACACAGATACGCAGTATTTT	CASRAGTNTDTQYF
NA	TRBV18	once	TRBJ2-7	TGTGCCAGCTCACCAATGAAGGGGTTCGGCGAGCAGTACTTC	CASSPMKGFGEQYF
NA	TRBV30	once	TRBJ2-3	TGTGCCTGGAGCGTCCGGGACCCGAGAACAGATACGCAGTATTTT	CAWSVRDPRTDTQYF
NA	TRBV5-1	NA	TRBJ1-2	TGCGCCAGCAGCTTGATTTGGGGAGATGGCTACACCTTC	CASSLIWGDGYTF
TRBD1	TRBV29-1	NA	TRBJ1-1	TGCAGCGTCGTCCCGGGACAGGGCCAAGCTTTCTTT	CSVVPGQGQAFF
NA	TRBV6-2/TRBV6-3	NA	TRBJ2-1	TGTGCCAGCAGTTACGTGGATGAGCAGTTCTTC	CASSYVDEQFF
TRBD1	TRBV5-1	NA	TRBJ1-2	TGCGCCAGCAGCGTGGACAGGGTTAACTATGGCTACACCTTC	CASSVDRVNYGYTF
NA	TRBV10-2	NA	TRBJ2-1	TGCGCCAGCAAGATTAGCGGAGTGTACAATGAGCAGTTCTTC	CASKISGVYNEQFF
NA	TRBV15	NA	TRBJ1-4	TGTGCCACCAGCACCCAGGGAGTGGGAACAACTAATGAAAAACTGTTTTTT	CATSTQGVGTTNEKLFF
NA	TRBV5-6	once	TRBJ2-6	TGTGCCAGCAGCTTTTTGATCTCTGGGGCCAACGTCCTGACTTTC	CASSFLISGANVLTF
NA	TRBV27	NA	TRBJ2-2	TGTGCCACCTCAGCTCGAAGGGACACCGGGGAGCTGTTTTTT	CATSARRDTGELFF
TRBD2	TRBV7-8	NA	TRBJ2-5	TGTGCCAGCAGCCCGAGCGGGGGGGCCGGGGAGACCCAGTACTTC	CASSPSGGAGETQYF
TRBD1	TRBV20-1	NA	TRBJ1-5	TGCAGTGCACAGGGGAATCAGCCCCAGCATTTT	CSAQGNQPQHF
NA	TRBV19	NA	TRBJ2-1	TGTGCCAGTAGTATAGCCGGGACTGCGGTTAAGCAGTTCTTC	CASSIAGTAVKQFF
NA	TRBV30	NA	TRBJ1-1	TGTGCCTGGAGTGTACGGGCTTCGAACACTGAAGCTTTCTTT	CAWSVRASNTEAFF
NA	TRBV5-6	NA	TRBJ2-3	TGTGCCAGCAGCACCCTCGGGACTAGCACAGATACGCAGTATTTT	CASSTLGTSTDTQYF
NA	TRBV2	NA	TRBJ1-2	TGTGCCAGCAGTGTCAGGGGAATCATGGATGGCTACACCTTC	CASSVRGIMDGYTF
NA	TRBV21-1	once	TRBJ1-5	TGTGCCAGCAGCAAAGGGGGCCAGCCACAAAATCAGCCCCAGCATTTT	CASSKGGQPQNQPQHF
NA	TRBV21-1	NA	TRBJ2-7	TGTGCCAGCAGCACTGGACAGGGAAAGTACTTC	CASSTGQGKYF
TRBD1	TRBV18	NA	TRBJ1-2	TGTGCCAGCTCCAAATACCCCGGACAGGGTTATAACTATGGCTACACCTTC	CASSKYPGQGYNYGYTF
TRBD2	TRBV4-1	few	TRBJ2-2	TGCGCCAGCAGCCAAGAGGGGACTAGCGAGGACACCGGGGAGCTGTTTTTT	CASSQEGTSEDTGELFF
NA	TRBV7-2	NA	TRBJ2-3	TGTGCCAGCAGTCCTGGGGCAGGGTGGTCCACAGATACGCAGTATTTT	CASSPGAGWSTDTQYF
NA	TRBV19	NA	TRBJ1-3	TGTGCCAGTGACCTTAACTCTGGAAACACCATATATTTT	CASDLNSGNTIYF
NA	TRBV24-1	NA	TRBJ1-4	TGTGCCACCAGTGATTTACGGCCCGGGACACCGCCGCCGCCGAAACTGTTTTTT	CATSDLRPGTPPPPKLFF
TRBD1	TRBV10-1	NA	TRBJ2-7	TGCGCCAGCAGCCCCAGGACAGGGTGGTACGAGCAGTACTTC	CASSPRTGWYEQYF
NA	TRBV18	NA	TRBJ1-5	TGTGCCAGCTCGACACAGGATAGCAATCAGCCCCAGCATTTT	CASSTQDSNQPQHF
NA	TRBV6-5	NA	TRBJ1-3	TGTGCCAGCAGTTACTCGAAGTACTCTGGAAACACCATATATTTT	CASSYSKYSGNTIYF
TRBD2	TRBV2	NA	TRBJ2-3	TGTGCCAGCAAGTACCTTAGCGGGGCGGGAGATACGCAGTATTTT	CASKYLSGAGDTQYF
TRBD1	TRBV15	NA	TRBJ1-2	TGTGCCACCAGCAGAGCAGCCGGGACAGCGGCTTATGGCTACACCTTC	CATSRAAGTAAYGYTF
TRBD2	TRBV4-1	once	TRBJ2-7	TGCGCCAGCAGCCAAGACAGGACTAGGAGTGCGTACGAGCAGTACTTC	CASSQDRTRSAYEQYF